The 29 T cell receptor beta chains below were found in one sample sequenced in a study of blood T cell repertoires in COVID-19. Repertoires were generated with immunoSEQ multiplex PCR, while TCRdb's copy carries only in-frame clones and drops some. The sample contains 300,000 to 350,000 clones, about 93% of which appear only once. The sequenced sample consisted of peripheral blood. The receptors were sampled from a woman in her 30s with COVID-19, enrolled during active disease.

This clone was observed once. The chain carries TRBV7-9 and TRBJ2-2; TRBD2 aligns across 7 bases. The CDR3 is 13 amino acids. The ends lost 7 bases at V and 8 bases at J; junction bases unmatched: 7. Germline loops: CDR1 SEHNR, CDR2 FQNEAQ (reference sequence). CDR3 sequence reads: CASTRGGPGELFF. CDR3 bases: TGTGCCAGCACCCGGGGAGGGCCAGGGGAGCTGTTTTTT.

The V call is TRBV6-2 or TRBV6-3, the J call TRBJ2-4; possibly TRBD1 for D (5 bases). Trimming pared 5 bases from V and 1 base from J, leaving 12 bases between. The CDR3 has 15 amino acids. The germline V gene encodes CDR1 MNHEY and CDR2 SVGEGT. This chain's CDR3 is CASSPDPGAKNIQYF. CDR3 DNA: TGTGCCAGCAGTCCCGACCCAGGGGCCAAAAACATTCAGTACTTC.

The V gene is TRBV6-7, the J gene TRBJ2-7; D is possibly TRBD2 (5 bases). TRBV6-7 qualifies as an ORF whose function is uncertain. The CDR3 runs to 12 residues. Trimming shortened V by 8 bases and J by 6 bases, and 14 bases separated the two germline ends. The DNA for the CDR3 is TGTGCCAGCTGGAGAGGGAAGGGCGAGCAGTACTTC. This translates into CASWRGKGEQYF.

The rearrangement links TRBV9 to TRBJ1-2; D is ambiguous. From germline, CDR1 is SGDLS and CDR2 YYNGEE. This CDR3 region has 13 residues. Trimming cost V 0 bases and J 7 bases, with 10 bases left between them. CDR3 DNA sequence: TGTGCCAGCAGCGTAGGAGGGAGTAGTGGCTACACCTTC. Protein product: CASSVGGSSGYTF.

The genes are TRBV7-9 and TRBJ1-1, with D possibly matching TRBD1 (5 bases). This CDR3 comprises 12 residues. V lost 6 bases to trimming and J lost 3 bases, with 8 bases between them. CDR1 SEHNR and CDR2 FQNEAQ come from the germline V gene (reference sequence). Here the CDR3 reads CASRGEDTEAFF. The CDR3 region has the DNA TGTGCCAGCAGAGGGGAGGACACTGAAGCTTTCTTT. The full variable domain, its missing parts supplied by reference TRBV7-9 and TRBJ1-1, is DTGVSQNPRHKITKRGQNVTFRCDPISEHNRLYWYRQTLGQGPEFLTYFQNEAQLEKSRLLSDRFSAERPKGSFSTLEIQRTEQGDSAMYLCASRGEDTEAFFGQGTRLTVV.

This clone was seen a handful of times. The J gene is TRBJ2-2, the V gene TRBV7-9, with 7 bases aligning to TRBD2. The CDR3 is 14 residues long. V shed 8 bases, J shed 6 bases, and the junction held 9 bases outside the gene matches. Germline V lookup: CDR1 SEHNR, CDR2 FQNEAQ (reference sequence). As DNA, the CDR3 is TGTGCCAGCTCGTGGGCGGGAGAGGCCGGGGAGCTGTTTTTT. This encodes CASSWAGEAGELFF.

The rearrangement joins TRBV29-1 to TRBJ1-6, with D perhaps TRBD1 (5 bases). CDR1 SQVTM and CDR2 ANQGSEA come from the germline V gene. Trimming cost V 7 bases and J 6 bases, with 16 bases left between them. CDR3 length: 14 amino acids. The DNA of the CDR3 is TGCAGCGCAGGTGGGCCAGGGATTAATTCACCCCTCCACTTT. This gives the protein CSAGGPGINSPLHF.

V gene TRBV28 combines with J gene TRBJ1-2; D unclear. Germline V gene sequence: CDR1 MDHEN, CDR2 SYDVKM. The germline V and J ends were trimmed by 3 bases and 2 bases, with 19 bases remaining between them. The CDR3 length is 17 residues. DNA for the CDR3: TGTGCCAGCAGTTTGCGGCAGACCACCGCCGTGAACTATGGCTACACCTTC. It specifies CASSLRQTTAVNYGYTF.

This rearrangement joins TRBV5-1 to TRBJ2-5, with 8 bases matching TRBD1. Losses at the gene ends were 4 bases for V and 1 base for J; bases not matched to a gene: 9. Germline values: CDR1 SGHRS, CDR2 YFSETQ. This CDR3 region has 16 residues. CDR3 in amino acids: CASSDGQGASQETQYF. The CDR3 coding sequence is TGCGCCAGCAGCGACGGCCAGGGGGCGAGCCAAGAGACCCAGTACTTC.

V is TRBV9 and J is TRBJ2-5; possibly TRBD1 for D (6 bases). The V gene's germline CDR1 is SGDLS and CDR2 YYNGEE. V was trimmed by 4 bases and J by 5 bases, leaving 9 bases between them. The CDR3 is 12 amino acids. CDR3 DNA: TGTGCCAGCAGCTCAGGGGTGGAGACCCAGTACTTC. This gives the protein CASSSGVETQYF. Filled out from reference TRBV9 and TRBJ2-5, the complete variable domain reads DSGVTQTPKHLITATGQRVTLRCSPRSGDLSVYWYQQSLDQGLQFLIQYYNGEERAKGNILERFSAQQFPDLHSELNLSSLELGDSALYFCASSSGVETQYFGPGTRLLVL.

The chain has TRBV28 and TRBJ1-2, with 8 bases lining up with TRBD1. Germline V gives CDR1 MDHEN, CDR2 SYDVKM. This CDR3 region has 13 residues. After removal of 6 bases from V and 6 bases from J, the junction contained 6 bases not matched to a gene. CDR3 sequence (DNA): TGTGCCAGCAGAATCCAGGGGGCGCATGGCTACACCTTC. Protein: CASRIQGAHGYTF.

The chain combines TRBV5-8 with TRBJ1-4; D unresolved. The CDR3 runs 14 residues. The V and J ends lost 1 base and 7 bases respectively, with 11 bases between them. Germline values: CDR1 SGHTS, CDR2 YDEGEE. The CDR3 sequence: CASSLNTAGEKLFF. The CDR3 nucleotides read TGTGCCAGCAGCTTGAACACCGCGGGTGAAAAACTGTTTTTT.

The gene calls are TRBV28 and TRBJ1-6; TRBD1 is a possible D gene (5 bases). This CDR3 contains 14 residues. Trimming removed 8 bases at V and 7 bases at J, with 15 bases between. In germline, CDR1 is MDHEN, CDR2 SYDVKM. Here the CDR3 DNA reads TGTGCCAGCCTACGGGGGACCCCAAATTCACCCCTCCACTTT. Protein sequence: CASLRGTPNSPLHF. Filled out from reference TRBV28 and TRBJ1-6, the complete variable domain reads DVKVTQSSRYLVKRTGEKVFLECVQDMDHENMFWYRQDPGLGLRLIYFSYDVKMKEKGDIPEGYSVSREKKERFSLILESASTNQTSMYLCASLRGTPNSPLHFGNGTRLTVT.

The chain joins TRBV7-8 to TRBJ1-5, with a weak D call TRBD1 (5 bases). The length of the CDR3 is 16 residues. V was shortened by 1 base and J by 0 bases, with 10 bases between the two germline ends. Germline V lookup: CDR1 SGHVS, CDR2 FQNEAQ. The CDR3 DNA follows: TGTGCCAGCAGCTTAGAGGGCGGGGCTAGCAATCAGCCCCAGCATTTT. Translating gives CASSLEGGASNQPQHF. The full variable domain, its missing parts supplied by reference TRBV7-8 and TRBJ1-5, is GAGVSQSPRYKVAKRGQDVALRCDPISGHVSLFWYQQALGQGPEFLTYFQNEAQLDKSGLPSDRFFAERPEGSVSTLKIQRTQQEDSAVYLCASSLEGGASNQPQHFGDGTRLSIL.

The chain joins TRBV5-1 to TRBJ1-4, with 7 bases identical to TRBD1. Per the germline V gene, CDR1 is SGHRS and CDR2 is YFSETQ. V trimming: 4 bases; J trimming: 7 bases; junction bases outside the gene matches: 7. The CDR3 is 14 amino acids. CDR3 bases: TGCGCCAGCAGCCTGACAGGGAAGGGTGAAAAACTGTTTTTT. Its translation is CASSLTGKGEKLFF. The variable domain in full, completed from reference TRBV5-1 and TRBJ1-4, reads KAGVTQTPRYLIKTRGQQVTLSCSPISGHRSVSWYQQTPGQGLQFLFEYFSETQRNKGNFPGRFSGRQFSNSRSEMNVSTLELGDSALYLCASSLTGKGEKLFFGSGTQLSVL.

The genes are TRBV6-5 and TRBJ1-2, with TRBD1 matching over 7 bases. Germline CDR1 is MNHEY and CDR2 is SVGAGI. This CDR3 has 13 amino acids. Trimming cost V 6 bases and J 8 bases; bases outside gene matches: 9. The CDR3: CASSQGGQGGYTF. CDR3 coding DNA: TGTGCCAGCAGCCAGGGGGGTCAGGGCGGCTACACCTTC.

The V and J genes are TRBV7-3 and TRBJ1-6; D possibly corresponds to TRBD1 (6 bases). Trimming left V 4 bases short and J 8 bases short, with 15 bases between. The CDR3 sequence is 15 residues long. Germline-derived CDR1 and CDR2 are SGHTA and FQGTGA. The CDR3 nucleotides are TGTGCCAGCAGCTGGACAGCGGGGGGGGATTCACCCCTCCACTTT. This sequence encodes CASSWTAGGDSPLHF.

The chain recombines TRBV5-4 with TRBJ1-1, with TRBD1 identical over 7 bases. With V trimmed by 4 bases and J by 0 bases, 3 bases remained unmatched. The CDR3 spans 14 residues. CDR1 is SGHNT and CDR2 is YYREEE in the germline V gene (reference sequence). CDR3 amino acids: CASSPTGMNTEAFF. Written as DNA, the CDR3 is TGTGCCAGCAGCCCGACAGGGATGAACACTGAAGCTTTCTTT.

The chain recombines TRBV6-2 or TRBV6-3 with TRBJ1-2; 7 bases are shared with TRBD1. The V segment lost 6 bases and the J segment 4 bases; nucleotides outside the gene matches: 8. Per germline, CDR1 MNHEY and CDR2 SVGEGT. The CDR3 contains 14 residues. The CDR3: CASSPAGGVYGYTF. The CDR3 bases are TGTGCCAGCAGCCCAGCAGGGGGAGTCTATGGCTACACCTTC.

In its sample, this clone was seen once. The chain joins TRBV7-2 to TRBJ1-2, with TRBD1 as a possible D gene (5 bases). The V end lost 3 bases, the J end lost 10 bases, and 15 bases lay between the germline ends. Germline-derived CDR1 and CDR2 are SGHTA and FQGNSA. This CDR3 has 13 amino acids. CDR3 coding DNA: TGTGCCAGCAGCTTGGGGCCCCTTCGAAACTACACCTTC. Protein product: CASSLGPLRNYTF.

The V and J genes are TRBV5-1 and TRBJ2-7; TRBD1 matches at 7 bases. This CDR3 has 14 residues. The junction had 7 bases not matched to a gene; V was cut back by 4 bases and J by 3 bases. CDR1 is SGHRS and CDR2 is YFSETQ in the germline V gene. In DNA form, the CDR3 reads TGCGCCAGCAGCCGGGACAGAGACCACTACGAGCAGTACTTC. It is translated as CASSRDRDHYEQYF.

V and J are TRBV27 and TRBJ1-1, with a weak D call TRBD1 (6 bases). Germline V lookup: CDR1 MNHEY, CDR2 SMNVEV (reference sequence). V was trimmed by 6 bases and J by 4 bases, leaving 9 bases between them. The CDR3 has 12 residues. In nucleotides, the CDR3 is TGTGCCAGCAGGCTGACAGGCACTGAAGCTTTCTTT. This codes for CASRLTGTEAFF.

The chain combines TRBV4-2 with TRBJ1-1; a possible D gene is TRBD1 (5 bases). The CDR3 spans 15 residues. V shed 1 base and J shed 1 base, with 10 bases lying between them. Germline V gene sequence: CDR1 LGHNA, CDR2 YNFKEQ. CDR3 amino acids: CASSQGPGQNTEAFF. The CDR3 coding sequence is TGTGCCAGCAGCCAAGGGCCAGGACAGAACACTGAAGCTTTCTTT.

The chain is built from TRBV20-1 and TRBJ1-2, with D hard to call. The CDR3 length is 11 residues. V was trimmed by 7 bases and J by 5 bases, leaving 11 bases between them. Germline V gene data show CDR1 as DFQATT and CDR2 as SNEGSKA (reference sequence). The DNA of the CDR3 is TGCAGTGGGTTTGGAGTTTATGGCTACACCTTC. Translating gives CSGFGVYGYTF.

The CDR3 here is CASSQAPAGVQDTQYF. Here the CDR3 DNA reads TGTGCCAGCAGCCAAGCTCCAGCGGGAGTCCAAGATACGCAGTATTTT. The chain uses TRBV3-1 (or the pseudogene TRBV3-2) and TRBJ2-3, with 8 positions matching TRBD2. The CDR3 has 16 residues. J was trimmed by 5 bases and V by 1 base; bases with no gene match: 8. Germline V CDR1 and CDR2: LGHDT, YNNKEL (reference sequence).

This sequence joins TRBV3-1 (or the pseudogene TRBV3-2) and TRBJ1-2; D possibly corresponds to TRBD1 (5 bases). The CDR3 has 13 amino acids. Germline assignment: CDR1 LGHDT and CDR2 YNNKEL (reference sequence). V was pared by 10 bases and J by 7 bases, with 19 bases between. The CDR3 DNA is TGTGCCACCTCCGGGGGTAGCGGCGTTGGCTACACCTTC. Translating gives CATSGGSGVGYTF.

The CDR3 nucleotides read TGCAGCGGCAACAGTGGCAACGAGCAGTACTTC. Translating it yields CSGNSGNEQYF. V usage is TRBV29-1 and J usage is TRBJ2-7; D ambiguous. Germline V CDR1 and CDR2: SQVTM, ANQGSEA. The CDR3 is 11 residues long. Trimming shortened V by 7 bases and J by 5 bases, and 12 bases separated the two germline ends.

V and J are TRBV7-2 and TRBJ2-5; D might be TRBD2 (6 bases). The germline V gene encodes CDR1 SGHTA and CDR2 FQGNSA. The CDR3 consists of 17 residues. V dropped 5 bases and J dropped 5 bases, with 24 bases sitting between them. The CDR3 coding sequence is TGTGCCAGCAGCCCCGAACTGGGGGGACGTTTTAGGGAGACCCAGTACTTC. Protein sequence: CASSPELGGRFRETQYF.

This clone was observed a few times. V usage is TRBV30 and J usage is TRBJ1-2; D not resolved. CDR3 size: 13 residues. With 2 bases removed from V and 2 bases from J, the gap between germline ends came to 9 bases. Germline loops: CDR1 GTSNPN, CDR2 SVGIG (reference sequence). The CDR3 region has the DNA TGTGCCTGGAGTCGGGGAGTAAACTATGGCTACACCTTC. Its translation is CAWSRGVNYGYTF.